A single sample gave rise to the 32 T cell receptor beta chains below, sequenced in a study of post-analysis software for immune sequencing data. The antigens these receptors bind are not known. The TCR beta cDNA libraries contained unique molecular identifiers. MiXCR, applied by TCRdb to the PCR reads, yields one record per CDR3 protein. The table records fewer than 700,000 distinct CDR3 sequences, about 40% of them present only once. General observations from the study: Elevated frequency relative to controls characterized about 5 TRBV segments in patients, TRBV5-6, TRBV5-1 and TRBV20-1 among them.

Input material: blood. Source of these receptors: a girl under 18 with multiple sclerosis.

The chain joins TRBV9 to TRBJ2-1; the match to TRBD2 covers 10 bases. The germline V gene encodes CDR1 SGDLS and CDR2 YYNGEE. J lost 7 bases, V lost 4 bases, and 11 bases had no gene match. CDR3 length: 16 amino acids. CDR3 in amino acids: CASSPQAGGPRNEQFF. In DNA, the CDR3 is TGTGCCAGCAGCCCACAAGCGGGGGGGCCGAGGAATGAGCAGTTCTTC. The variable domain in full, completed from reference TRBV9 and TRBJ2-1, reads DSGVTQTPKHLITATGQRVTLRCSPRSGDLSVYWYQQSLDQGLQFLIQYYNGEERAKGNILERFSAQQFPDLHSELNLSSLELGDSALYFCASSPQAGGPRNEQFFGPGTRLTVL.

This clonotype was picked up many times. The chain's CDR3 is CASSPYSGTGAYEQYF. CDR3 nucleotide sequence: TGTGCCAGCTCGCCTTATTCCGGGACAGGGGCCTACGAGCAGTACTTC. This chain uses TRBV18 with TRBJ2-7; 10 bases line up with TRBD1. The CDR3 totals 16 residues. The germline CDR1 and CDR2 sequences are KGHSH and LQKENI. After removal of 6 bases from V and 2 bases from J, the junction contained 10 bases not matched to a gene. The full variable domain, with the rest looked up from reference TRBV18 and TRBJ2-7, is NAGVMQNPRHLVRRRGQEARLRCSPMKGHSHVYWYRQLPEEGLKFMVYLQKENIIDESGMPKERFSAEFPKEGPSILRIQQVVRGDSAAYFCASSPYSGTGAYEQYFGPGTRLTVT.

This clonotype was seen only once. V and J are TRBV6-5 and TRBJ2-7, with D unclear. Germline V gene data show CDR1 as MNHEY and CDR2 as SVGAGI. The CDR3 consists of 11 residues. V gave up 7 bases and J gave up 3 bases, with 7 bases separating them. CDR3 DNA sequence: TGTGCCAGCAAACGGGTCTACGAGCAGTACTTC. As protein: CASKRVYEQYF.

CDR3 loop: CSARVSSGGLSYNEQFF. DNA for the CDR3: TGCAGTGCTAGAGTGTCTAGCGGGGGCCTCTCCTACAATGAGCAGTTCTTC. The V gene is TRBV20-1, the J gene TRBJ2-1; 10 nucleotides agree with TRBD2. Germline loops: CDR1 DFQATT, CDR2 SNEGSKA (reference sequence). The CDR3 extends over 17 amino acids. The trim removed 1 base at V and 0 bases at J, leaving 6 bases unmatched.

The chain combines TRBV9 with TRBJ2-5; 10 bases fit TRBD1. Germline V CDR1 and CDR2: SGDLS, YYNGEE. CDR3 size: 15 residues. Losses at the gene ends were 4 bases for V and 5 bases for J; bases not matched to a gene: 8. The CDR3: CASSLSTGGAETQYF. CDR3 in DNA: TGTGCCAGCAGCCTCTCGACAGGGGGCGCGGAGACCCAGTACTTC.

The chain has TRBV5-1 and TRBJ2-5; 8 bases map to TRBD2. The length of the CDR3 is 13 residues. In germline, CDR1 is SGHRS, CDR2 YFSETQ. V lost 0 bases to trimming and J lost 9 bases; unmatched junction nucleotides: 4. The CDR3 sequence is CASSLELRGAQYF. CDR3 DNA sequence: TGCGCCAGCAGCTTGGAGCTGCGGGGGGCCCAGTACTTC.

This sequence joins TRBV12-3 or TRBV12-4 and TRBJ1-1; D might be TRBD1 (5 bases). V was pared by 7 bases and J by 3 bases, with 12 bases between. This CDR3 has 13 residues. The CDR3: CASKGGRDTEAFF. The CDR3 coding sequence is TGTGCCAGCAAGGGAGGCAGGGACACTGAAGCTTTCTTT.

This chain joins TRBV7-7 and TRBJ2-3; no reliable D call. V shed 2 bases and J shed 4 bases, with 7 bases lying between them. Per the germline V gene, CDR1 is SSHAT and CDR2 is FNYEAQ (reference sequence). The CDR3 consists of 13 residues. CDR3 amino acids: CASSLIDADTQYF. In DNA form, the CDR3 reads TGTGCCAGCAGCTTAATTGATGCAGATACGCAGTATTTT.

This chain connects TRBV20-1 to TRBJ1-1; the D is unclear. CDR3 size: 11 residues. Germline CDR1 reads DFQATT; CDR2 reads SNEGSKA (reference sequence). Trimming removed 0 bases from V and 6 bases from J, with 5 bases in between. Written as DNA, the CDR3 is TGCAGTGCTAGAGATCCGCCTGAAGCTTTCTTT. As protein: CSARDPPEAFF.

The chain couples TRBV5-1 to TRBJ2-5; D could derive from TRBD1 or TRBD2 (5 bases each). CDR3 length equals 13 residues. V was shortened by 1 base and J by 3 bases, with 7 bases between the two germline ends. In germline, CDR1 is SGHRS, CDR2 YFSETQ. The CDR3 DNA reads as TGCGCCAGCAGCTTGTGGGGGAAAGAGACCCAGTACTTC. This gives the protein CASSLWGKETQYF.

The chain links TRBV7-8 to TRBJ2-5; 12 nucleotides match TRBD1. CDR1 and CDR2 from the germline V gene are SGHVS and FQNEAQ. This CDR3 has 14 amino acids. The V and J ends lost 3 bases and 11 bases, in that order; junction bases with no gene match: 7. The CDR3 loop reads CASSLGQGAEGQYF. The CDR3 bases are TGTGCCAGCAGCTTGGGACAGGGGGCCGAGGGGCAGTACTTC.

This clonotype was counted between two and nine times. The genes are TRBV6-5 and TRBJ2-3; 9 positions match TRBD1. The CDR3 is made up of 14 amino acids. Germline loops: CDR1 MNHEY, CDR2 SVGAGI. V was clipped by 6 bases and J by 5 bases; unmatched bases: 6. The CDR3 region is CASRQQGAGDTQYF. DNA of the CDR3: TGTGCCAGCAGACAACAGGGGGCAGGAGATACGCAGTATTTT.

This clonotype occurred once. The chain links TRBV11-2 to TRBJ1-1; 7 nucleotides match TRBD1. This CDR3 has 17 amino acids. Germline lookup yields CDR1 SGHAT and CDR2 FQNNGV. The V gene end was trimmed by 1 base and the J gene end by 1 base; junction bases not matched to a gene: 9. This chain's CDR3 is CASSLVGRGIRNTEAFF. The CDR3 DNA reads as TGTGCCAGCAGCTTAGTTGGCAGGGGGATAAGGAACACTGAAGCTTTCTTT.

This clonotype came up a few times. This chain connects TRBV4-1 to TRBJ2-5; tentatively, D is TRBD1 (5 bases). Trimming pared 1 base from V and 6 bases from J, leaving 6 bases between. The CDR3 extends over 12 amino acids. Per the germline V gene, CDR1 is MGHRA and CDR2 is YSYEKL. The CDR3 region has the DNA TGCGCCAGCAGCCAAGCAGGGCAGACCCAGTACTTC. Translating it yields CASSQAGQTQYF.

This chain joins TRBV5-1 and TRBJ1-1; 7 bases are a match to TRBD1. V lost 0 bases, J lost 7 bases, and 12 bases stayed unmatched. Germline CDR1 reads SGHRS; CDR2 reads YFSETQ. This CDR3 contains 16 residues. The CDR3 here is CASSLGDRDLEIEAFF. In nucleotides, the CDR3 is TGCGCCAGCAGCTTGGGGGACAGAGACCTTGAGATTGAAGCTTTCTTT.

The CDR3 here is CASRPDSPNYGYTF. Here the CDR3 DNA reads TGTGCCAGCAGGCCGGACAGCCCTAACTATGGCTACACCTTC. The gene calls are TRBV12-3 or TRBV12-4 and TRBJ1-2; D is perhaps TRBD1 (6 bases). The CDR3 totals 14 residues. The V end was cut by 6 bases, the J end by 0 bases, with 11 bases between.

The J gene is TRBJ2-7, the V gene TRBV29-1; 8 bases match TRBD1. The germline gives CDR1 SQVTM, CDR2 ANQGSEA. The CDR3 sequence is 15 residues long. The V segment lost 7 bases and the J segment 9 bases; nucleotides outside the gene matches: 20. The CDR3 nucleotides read TGCAGCGCTCGAGCACAGGGGGTGGCGGGTAGCGGGCAGTACTTC. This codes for CSARAQGVAGSGQYF.

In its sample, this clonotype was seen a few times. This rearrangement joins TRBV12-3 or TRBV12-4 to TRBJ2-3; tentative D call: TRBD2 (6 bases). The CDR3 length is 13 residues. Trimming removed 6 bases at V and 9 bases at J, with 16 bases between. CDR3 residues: CASRNAASATQYF. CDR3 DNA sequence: TGTGCCAGCAGGAACGCCGCTAGCGCCACGCAGTATTTT.

The CDR3 loop reads CSASLRTGLNTEAFF. Written as DNA, the CDR3 is TGCAGTGCTAGTCTACGGACAGGACTTAACACTGAAGCTTTCTTT. This rearrangement joins TRBV20-1 to TRBJ1-1, with 7 bases fitting TRBD1. The CDR3 spans 15 residues. V shed 3 bases and J 2 bases; nucleotides not matched to a gene: 9. Per germline, CDR1 DFQATT and CDR2 SNEGSKA (reference sequence).

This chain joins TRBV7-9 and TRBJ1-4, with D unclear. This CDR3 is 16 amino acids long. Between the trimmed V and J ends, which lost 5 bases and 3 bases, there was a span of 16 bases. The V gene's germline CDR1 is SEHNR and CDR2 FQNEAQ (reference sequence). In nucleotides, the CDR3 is TGTGCCAGCAGCCCTGACTATTGGGGTTCTAATGAAAAACTGTTTTTT. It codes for CASSPDYWGSNEKLFF.

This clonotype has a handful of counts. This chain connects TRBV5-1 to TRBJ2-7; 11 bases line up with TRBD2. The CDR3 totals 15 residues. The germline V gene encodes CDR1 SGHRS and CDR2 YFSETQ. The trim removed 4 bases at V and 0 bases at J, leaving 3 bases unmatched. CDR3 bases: TGCGCCAGCAGCATAGCGGGGGGGAGCTCCTACGAGCAGTACTTC. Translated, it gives CASSIAGGSSYEQYF.

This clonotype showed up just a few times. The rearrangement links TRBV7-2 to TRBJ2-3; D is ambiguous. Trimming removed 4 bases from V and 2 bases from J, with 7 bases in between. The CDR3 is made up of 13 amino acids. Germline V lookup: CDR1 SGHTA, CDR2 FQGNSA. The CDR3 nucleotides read TGTGCCAGCAGCTCCCAATACACAGATACGCAGTATTTT. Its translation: CASSSQYTDTQYF.

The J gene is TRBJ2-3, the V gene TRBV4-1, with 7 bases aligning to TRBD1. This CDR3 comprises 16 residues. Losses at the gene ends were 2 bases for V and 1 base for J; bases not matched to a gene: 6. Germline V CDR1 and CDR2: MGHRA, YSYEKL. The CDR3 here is CASSQLQGSRTDTQYF. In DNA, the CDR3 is TGCGCCAGCAGCCAACTACAGGGGTCCCGCACAGATACGCAGTATTTT.

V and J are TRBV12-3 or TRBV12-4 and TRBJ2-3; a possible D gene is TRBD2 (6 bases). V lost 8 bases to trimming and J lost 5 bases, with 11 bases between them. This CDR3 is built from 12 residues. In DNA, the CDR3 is TGTGCCAGCGTAGGGGAGGAAGATACGCAGTATTTT. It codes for CASVGEEDTQYF.

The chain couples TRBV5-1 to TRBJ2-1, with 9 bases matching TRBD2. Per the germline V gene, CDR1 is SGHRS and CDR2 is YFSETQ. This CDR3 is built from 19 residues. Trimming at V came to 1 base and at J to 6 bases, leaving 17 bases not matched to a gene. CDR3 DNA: TGCGCCAGCAGCTTGCGTCAGGGGCTGGGACTAGCCCTCCCCAATGAGCAGTTCTTC. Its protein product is CASSLRQGLGLALPNEQFF.

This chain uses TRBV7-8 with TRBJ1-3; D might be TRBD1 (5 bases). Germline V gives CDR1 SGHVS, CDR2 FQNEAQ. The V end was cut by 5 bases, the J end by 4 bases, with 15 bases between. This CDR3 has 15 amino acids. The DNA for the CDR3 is TGTGCCAGCAGCGTGGACAATCAGGCCGGAAACACCATATATTTT. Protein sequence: CASSVDNQAGNTIYF.

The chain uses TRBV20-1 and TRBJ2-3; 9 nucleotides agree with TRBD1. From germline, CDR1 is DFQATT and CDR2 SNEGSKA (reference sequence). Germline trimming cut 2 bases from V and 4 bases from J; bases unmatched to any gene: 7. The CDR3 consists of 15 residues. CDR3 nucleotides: TGCAGTGCTAGAATAAGACAGGGGGACGCAGATACGCAGTATTTT. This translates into CSARIRQGDADTQYF.

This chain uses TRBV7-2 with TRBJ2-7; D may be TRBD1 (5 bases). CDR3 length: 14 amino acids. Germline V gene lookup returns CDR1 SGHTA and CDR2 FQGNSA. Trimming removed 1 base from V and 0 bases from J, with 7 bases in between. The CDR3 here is CASSLGRASYEQYF. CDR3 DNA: TGTGCCAGCAGCTTAGGCAGGGCCTCCTACGAGCAGTACTTC.

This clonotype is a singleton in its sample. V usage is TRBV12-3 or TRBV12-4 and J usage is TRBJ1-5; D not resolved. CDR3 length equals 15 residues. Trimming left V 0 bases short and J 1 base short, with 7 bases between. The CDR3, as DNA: TGTGCCAGCAGTTTAGCAGCGCAGAGCAATCAGCCCCAGCATTTT. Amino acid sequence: CASSLAAQSNQPQHF.

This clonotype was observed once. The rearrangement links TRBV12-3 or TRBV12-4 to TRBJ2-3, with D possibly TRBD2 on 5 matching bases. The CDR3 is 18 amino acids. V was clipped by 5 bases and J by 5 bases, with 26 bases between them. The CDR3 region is CASSPNALARPTGDTQYF. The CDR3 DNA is TGTGCCAGCAGTCCCAACGCGCTAGCAAGGCCGACTGGAGATACGCAGTATTTT.

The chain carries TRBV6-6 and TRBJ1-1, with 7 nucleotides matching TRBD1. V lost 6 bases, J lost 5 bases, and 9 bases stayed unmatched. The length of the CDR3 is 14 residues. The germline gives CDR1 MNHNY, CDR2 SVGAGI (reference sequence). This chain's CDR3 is CASRPARGGTEAFF. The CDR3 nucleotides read TGTGCCAGCAGGCCGGCCAGGGGGGGGACTGAAGCTTTCTTT.

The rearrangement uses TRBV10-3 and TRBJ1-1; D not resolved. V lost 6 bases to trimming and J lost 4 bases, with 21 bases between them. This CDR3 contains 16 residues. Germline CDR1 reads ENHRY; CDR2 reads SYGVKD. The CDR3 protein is CAIRVQVSGYPTEAFF. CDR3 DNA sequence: TGTGCCATCAGGGTCCAAGTGTCAGGTTACCCCACTGAAGCTTTCTTT.